This T cell receptor beta chain stems from a study of blood T cell repertoires in COVID-19. Study-level background: Whether acute or convalescent, the COVID-19 samples came from the United States, Italy and Spain. T cells, B-cell-depleted T cells, or PBMCs supplied cDNA or gDNA.

Seattle enrolled patients during active infection and tracked them longitudinally. The length of the CDR3 is 15 residues. Trimming removed 1 base from V and 4 bases from J; junction bases left unmatched: 6. Germline-derived CDR1 and CDR2 are PRHDT and FYEKMQ (reference sequence). Per the study methods: Nucleated cell number was recorded as an estimate derived from reference gene primer amplification. TCRdb keeps only in-frame clones here, not all; method: immunoSEQ multiplex PCR. Clonal size and the V and J genes are those of that table, whereas D and trimming came from the DNA. In the table there are more than 75,000 clones, roughly 90% of which are singletons.

The receptor comes from a man between 45 and 60 years old with COVID-19, enrolled during active disease. The sequenced material came from peripheral blood. The chain has TRBV13 and TRBJ2-7; 8 bases are shared with TRBD1. The CDR3 protein is CASSLARQGTYEQYF. CDR3 nucleotides: TGTGCCAGCAGCTTAGCCCGACAGGGGACATACGAGCAGTACTTC.